These 22 T cell receptor beta chains were sequenced from one sample in a study of control samples from healthy donors and cancer patients. Method: immunoSEQ multiplex PCR; TCRdb's copy keeps in-frame clones and lacks some. This sample carries about 130,000 clones, around 93% of them seen once, and the ten largest clones take approximately 1.7%. Sequenced: PBMCs. These receptors all come from a man aged 50 to 60 with head and neck cancer.

The V and J genes are TRBV30 and TRBJ2-7, with 9 bases aligning to TRBD1. V shed 4 bases, J shed 5 bases, and the junction held 12 bases outside the gene matches. The length of the CDR3 is 15 residues. Germline V gene sequence: CDR1 GTSNPN, CDR2 SVGIG (reference sequence). CDR3 sequence reads: CAWTEGTGPAHEQYF. The CDR3 bases are TGTGCCTGGACTGAGGGGACAGGGCCAGCCCACGAGCAGTACTTC.

This chain connects TRBV11-2 to TRBJ2-5; 9 bases map to TRBD1. In germline, CDR1 is SGHAT, CDR2 FQNNGV. J lost 5 bases, V lost 3 bases, and 4 bases had no gene match. The length of the CDR3 is 14 residues. The CDR3 sequence is CASSFGQGSETQYF. The CDR3 DNA follows: TGTGCCAGCAGCTTTGGACAGGGGTCCGAGACCCAGTACTTC.

The chain carries TRBV27 and TRBJ2-5, with D possibly TRBD2 on 5 matching bases. The CDR3 runs to 14 residues. Per the germline V gene, CDR1 is MNHEY and CDR2 is SMNVEV (reference sequence). Trimming stripped 1 base from V and 3 bases from J, with 9 bases between. The CDR3: CASSLLGAKETQYF. The CDR3 DNA sequence: TGTGCCAGCAGTTTATTGGGAGCCAAAGAGACCCAGTACTTC.

The chain couples TRBV3-1 (or the pseudogene TRBV3-2) to TRBJ1-5; D might be TRBD1 (5 bases). The V end was cut by 4 bases, the J end by 4 bases, with 8 bases between. Germline assignment: CDR1 LGHDT and CDR2 YNNKEL (reference sequence). The CDR3 has 13 amino acids. CDR3 bases: TGTGCCAGCAGCCGAGACAGAAATCAGCCCCAGCATTTT. Translated, it gives CASSRDRNQPQHF.

This chain links TRBV6-2 or TRBV6-3 with TRBJ2-7; TRBD1 is a possible D gene (6 bases). CDR3 length equals 14 residues. The V gene lost 7 bases and the J gene lost 4 bases, with 17 bases spanning the gap. Looked up from germline, CDR1 is MNHEY and CDR2 is SVGEGT. CDR3 DNA: TGTGCCAGCACCCCTCCTGGGGGCGGATACGAGCAGTACTTC. It specifies CASTPPGGGYEQYF.

The CDR3 nucleotides are TGTGCCAGCAGCGTGGACATCAATCAGCCCCAGCATTTT. As protein: CASSVDINQPQHF. The V gene is TRBV9, the J gene TRBJ1-5; tentatively, D is TRBD1 (5 bases). Germline V lookup: CDR1 SGDLS, CDR2 YYNGEE. V lost 2 bases and J 3 bases, leaving 6 bases between the germline ends. This CDR3 is built from 13 residues. The whole variable domain, remainder taken from reference TRBV9 and TRBJ1-5, is DSGVTQTPKHLITATGQRVTLRCSPRSGDLSVYWYQQSLDQGLQFLIQYYNGEERAKGNILERFSAQQFPDLHSELNLSSLELGDSALYFCASSVDINQPQHFGDGTRLSIL.

This clone was observed once. The chain recombines TRBV12-3 or TRBV12-4 with TRBJ2-3; D is tentatively TRBD1 or TRBD2 (5 bases each). Trimming left V 8 bases short and J 2 bases short, with 11 bases between. The CDR3 loop spans 13 amino acids. As DNA, the CDR3 is TGTGCCAGCGGGGACGGGTACACAGATACGCAGTATTTT. It specifies CASGDGYTDTQYF.

V and J are TRBV4-3 and TRBJ1-2, with 9 bases matching TRBD1. V shed 1 base, J shed 3 bases, and the junction held 0 bases outside the gene matches. The germline V gene has CDR1 LGHNA and CDR2 YSLEER. The CDR3 spans 14 residues. As DNA, the CDR3 is TGCGCCAGCAGCCAAGGGGACAGGGACTATGGCTACACCTTC. Translating it yields CASSQGDRDYGYTF.

The chain uses TRBV28 and TRBJ1-2, with D possibly matching TRBD1 (5 bases). Trimming cost V 2 bases and J 4 bases, with 14 bases left between them. Germline values: CDR1 MDHEN, CDR2 SYDVKM. The CDR3 has 15 residues. The CDR3 here is CASSLGPGRFYGYTF. CDR3 bases: TGTGCCAGCAGTTTAGGGCCAGGGAGGTTCTATGGCTACACCTTC.

V usage is TRBV24-1 and J usage is TRBJ2-1, with 11 bases lining up with TRBD1. The CDR3 runs to 16 residues. V shed 4 bases and J 5 bases; nucleotides not matched to a gene: 6. Germline CDR1 KGHDR, CDR2 SFDVKD. CDR3 nucleotide sequence: TGTGCCACCAGTGACCGGACAGGGGGCTTGGACAATGAGCAGTTCTTC. Translating it yields CATSDRTGGLDNEQFF.

The V call is TRBV9, the J call TRBJ1-2, with D perhaps TRBD1 (5 bases). The CDR3 runs to 15 residues. The V end lost 0 bases, the J end lost 4 bases, and 13 bases lay between the germline ends. Germline V lookup: CDR1 SGDLS, CDR2 YYNGEE. CDR3: CASSVEAGRSYGYTF. In nucleotides, the CDR3 is TGTGCCAGCAGCGTAGAGGCAGGGCGATCCTATGGCTACACCTTC.

V and J are TRBV6-2 or TRBV6-3 and TRBJ2-5; no definite D call. From germline, CDR1 is MNHEY and CDR2 SVGEGT. The CDR3 extends over 13 amino acids. V lost 0 bases to trimming and J lost 4 bases, with 6 bases between them. For the CDR3, the DNA is TGTGCCAGCAGTTACTCGGGTGTAGAGACCCAGTACTTC. Translating gives CASSYSGVETQYF.

The V gene is TRBV5-1, the J gene TRBJ2-7, with TRBD1 matching 7 bases. The CDR3 consists of 12 residues. Germline loops: CDR1 SGHRS, CDR2 YFSETQ. J gave up 2 bases and V 7 bases, and 3 bases lay outside the gene matches. The CDR3 reads CASAGGAYEQYF. The CDR3 DNA reads as TGCGCCAGCGCAGGGGGAGCCTACGAGCAGTACTTC.

The chain has TRBV9 and TRBJ1-3, with 8 bases lining up with TRBD1. V shed 4 bases, J shed 4 bases, and the junction held 13 bases outside the gene matches. Germline loops: CDR1 SGDLS, CDR2 YYNGEE. This CDR3 contains 17 residues. CDR3 in amino acids: CASSNRDRFDLGNTIYF. The CDR3 bases are TGTGCCAGCAGCAACCGGGACAGGTTTGATTTAGGAAACACCATATATTTT.

This chain uses TRBV7-6 with TRBJ2-7; TRBD1 might be the D (6 bases). CDR3 length equals 14 residues. Germline V gene data show CDR1 as SGHVS and CDR2 as FNYEAQ. The V gene lost 1 base and the J gene lost 4 bases, with 11 bases spanning the gap. The CDR3 protein is CASSLEAGEYEQYF. CDR3 DNA: TGTGCCAGCAGCTTAGAGGCAGGGGAGTACGAGCAGTACTTC.

This clone is medium-sized (0.01 to 0.1%). V and J are TRBV9 and TRBJ2-7; 7 nucleotides line up with TRBD1. The V gene's germline CDR1 is SGDLS and CDR2 YYNGEE. The CDR3 consists of 14 residues. V was clipped by 4 bases and J by 4 bases; unmatched bases: 8. CDR3 nucleotides: TGTGCCAGCAGCCTGGGGGACAGTCTATACGAGCAGTACTTC. It yields the protein CASSLGDSLYEQYF.

The chain recombines TRBV5-5 with TRBJ1-1; no definite D call. Per the germline V gene, CDR1 is SGHKS and CDR2 is YYEKEE (reference sequence). V was cut by 5 bases and J by 1 base, with 18 bases left in between. The CDR3 runs 16 residues. The CDR3 spells CASRNQEIISNTEAFF. In DNA form, the CDR3 reads TGTGCCAGCAGGAATCAGGAGATTATATCGAACACTGAAGCTTTCTTT.

This CDR3 reads CASRSFSGELFF. As DNA, the CDR3 is TGTGCCAGCAGAAGTTTCTCCGGGGAGCTGTTTTTT. The chain is built from TRBV12-3 or TRBV12-4 and TRBJ2-2; D gene ambiguous. The CDR3 runs to 12 residues. Trimming pared 6 bases from V and 6 bases from J, leaving 8 bases between.

The genes are TRBV11-2 and TRBJ2-7; no clear D. The ends were cut back, 3 bases at V and 4 bases at J, with 7 bases in the middle. CDR3 length: 12 amino acids. Germline CDR1 reads SGHAT; CDR2 reads FQNNGV. The CDR3 here is CASSFRPYEQYF. DNA of the CDR3: TGTGCCAGCAGCTTCCGGCCATACGAGCAGTACTTC.

The chain couples TRBV30 to TRBJ1-4, with D possibly matching TRBD1 (6 bases). The CDR3 extends over 15 amino acids. V was pared by 3 bases and J by 0 bases, with 11 bases between. Germline V gene data show CDR1 as GTSNPN and CDR2 as SVGIG (reference sequence). CDR3 nucleotide sequence: TGTGCCTGGAGCCAGGGGACGGCAACTAATGAAAAACTGTTTTTT. It translates to CAWSQGTATNEKLFF.

The chain uses TRBV7-9 and TRBJ1-1; D is unclear. V lost 2 bases and J 6 bases, leaving 16 bases between the germline ends. CDR1 and CDR2 from the germline V gene are SEHNR and FQNEAQ (reference sequence). The CDR3 length is 15 residues. The CDR3 loop reads CASSLPGLRDAEAFF. The CDR3 DNA is TGTGCCAGCAGCTTACCCGGACTGAGAGACGCTGAAGCTTTCTTT.

This clone was counted only a few times. The V gene is TRBV28, the J gene TRBJ1-2, with D unclear. The CDR3 is 12 residues long. CDR1 and CDR2 from the germline V gene are MDHEN and SYDVKM. V was cut by 6 bases and J by 8 bases, with 13 bases left in between. CDR3 loop: CASSSEGRGYTF. The CDR3, as DNA: TGTGCCAGCAGCTCCGAAGGAAGAGGCTACACCTTC.